The 30 T cell receptor beta chains below were found in one sample sequenced in a study of T-cell memory formation after mild COVID-19 (dated by TCRdb to the early 2020s). Library method: 5' RACE. The sample was run on an Illumina NovaSeq 6000. TCRdb cleaned the public reads at Q25 with fastp, built clones with MiXCR and kept in-frame beta chains. Each entry merges the rows of one CDR3 protein and shows their most common DNA and genes. In all, the sample holds around 130,000 distinct CDR3 sequences, and about 18% of those were seen once. Of the sample, approximately 5.5% is held by the ten largest clones. Sequenced material: PBMCs or a T cell subset sorted from them (not recorded which). The origin of the receptors is a young man who had mild COVID-19 (a few samples of this study predate the infection). The sample titles of this study are shuffled in the database, so cell type and time point are left out; the donor was told from shared clones.

The table lists this clonotype with a few counts. This chain connects TRBV7-2 to TRBJ1-1; 7 nucleotides line up with TRBD1. Trimming removed 6 bases from V and 1 base from J; junction bases left unmatched: 5. Germline V gene sequence: CDR1 SGHTA, CDR2 FQGNSA. CDR3 length: 14 residues. The CDR3 spells CASRTGQRNTEAFF. For the CDR3, the DNA is TGTGCCAGCAGAACGGGACAGAGGAACACTGAAGCTTTCTTT.

This clonotype was found a few times. The germline gene is not matched at one end of the junction; a read error may be the cause. The V gene is TRBV5-5, the J gene TRBJ2-5; 8 nucleotides line up with TRBD1. The CDR3 spans 17 residues. CDR1 is SGHKS, CDR2 YYEKEE, per germline (reference sequence). CDR3 sequence (DNA): TGTGCCAGCAGGTTGGACGGACAGGGATCGACGGTAGAGACCCAGTACTTC. Its translation is CASRLDGQGSTVETQYF.

This clonotype was counted at least ten times. This rearrangement joins TRBV5-4 to TRBJ2-5; maybe TRBD1 (6 bases). V shed 4 bases and J shed 2 bases, with 15 bases lying between them. Per germline, CDR1 SGHNT and CDR2 YYREEE (reference sequence). The CDR3 covers 15 residues. The CDR3 is CASSPTGIGQETQYF. CDR3 bases: TGTGCCAGCAGCCCCACAGGGATAGGTCAAGAGACCCAGTACTTC. Combining the CDR3 with reference TRBV5-4 and TRBJ2-5 gives the whole variable domain ETGVTQSPTHLIKTRGQQVTLRCSSQSGHNTVSWYQQALGQGPQFIFQYYREEENGRGNFPPRFSGLQFPNYSSELNVNALELDDSALYLCASSPTGIGQETQYFGPGTRLLVL.

This clonotype has just a few counts. The V call is TRBV5-5, the J call TRBJ1-5; TRBD1 aligns across 8 bases. In germline, CDR1 is SGHKS, CDR2 YYEKEE (reference sequence). CDR3 length: 15 residues. Losses at the gene ends were 6 bases for V and 5 bases for J; bases not matched to a gene: 10. The CDR3 DNA is TGTGCCAGCACCCGGGGTCAGGGGGCGGATCAGCCCCAGCATTTT. Translating it yields CASTRGQGADQPQHF.

This clonotype has ten or more counts. This chain links TRBV5-1 with TRBJ2-3; D possibly corresponds to TRBD1 (5 bases). The CDR3 sequence is 17 residues long. V lost 5 bases and J 0 bases, leaving 19 bases between the germline ends. CDR1 is SGHRS, CDR2 YFSETQ, per germline. CDR3 sequence: CASRRWGAASSTDTQYF. CDR3 nucleotides: TGCGCCAGCAGACGATGGGGCGCAGCATCTAGCACAGATACGCAGTATTTT.

This clonotype has more than one count but fewer than ten. The chain is built from TRBV4-2 and TRBJ2-3; possibly TRBD1 for D (5 bases). This CDR3 comprises 18 residues. The V gene's germline CDR1 is LGHNA and CDR2 YNFKEQ. V lost 1 base and J 2 bases, leaving 19 bases between the germline ends. Here the CDR3 reads CASSQGKGAAESTDTQYF. The CDR3 coding sequence is TGTGCCAGCAGCCAAGGAAAAGGGGCGGCGGAGTCCACAGATACGCAGTATTTT.

The chain joins TRBV15 to TRBJ2-5; perhaps TRBD2 as D (5 bases). The germline V and J ends were trimmed by 2 bases and 2 bases, with 12 bases remaining between them. The CDR3 extends over 15 amino acids. Germline lookup yields CDR1 LNHNV and CDR2 YYDKDF (reference sequence). CDR3 bases: TGTGCCACCAGCAGACGGCTAGCCAAACAAGAGACCCAGTACTTC. Translated, it gives CATSRRLAKQETQYF.

Notes on this clonotype: One junction end does not reproduce the germline sequence, and a read error may be involved. The chain is built from TRBV4-2 and TRBJ2-3; 8 nucleotides line up with TRBD2. Germline CDR1 LGHNA, CDR2 YNFKEQ. This CDR3 region has 16 residues. For the CDR3, the DNA is TGTGCCAGCAGCCAAGTGCCGGGGGGGAGCACAGATACGAAGTATTTT. It is translated as CASSQVPGGSTDTKYF.

This sequence joins TRBV6-6 and TRBJ2-3; 7 positions agree with TRBD2. The ends lost 2 bases at V and 4 bases at J; junction bases unmatched: 3. The germline V gene encodes CDR1 MNHNY and CDR2 SVGAGI (reference sequence). This CDR3 has 14 amino acids. DNA of the CDR3: TGTGCCAGCAGTTACGGGAGGGAAGCAGATACGCAGTATTTT. Translating gives CASSYGREADTQYF.

V and J are TRBV7-9 and TRBJ1-2; no firm D call. This CDR3 contains 12 residues. Between the trimmed V and J ends, which lost 1 base and 8 bases, there was a span of 8 bases. Germline loops: CDR1 SEHNR, CDR2 FQNEAQ (reference sequence). CDR3: CASSLEVRGYTF. CDR3 bases: TGTGCCAGCAGCTTAGAAGTAAGAGGCTACACCTTC.

In its sample, this clonotype was seen a few times. This chain joins TRBV10-3 and TRBJ2-5, with a weak D call TRBD1 (5 bases). This CDR3 region has 15 residues. The germline gives CDR1 ENHRY, CDR2 SYGVKD. V was clipped by 2 bases and J by 0 bases, with 10 bases between them. The CDR3 DNA is TGTGCCATCAGTGAGGAGAAGGGGTACCAAGAGACCCAGTACTTC. Translation: CAISEEKGYQETQYF.

In its sample, this clonotype was seen a few times. V is TRBV5-1 and J is TRBJ2-1; tentatively, D is TRBD1 or TRBD2 (5 bases each). CDR3 size: 15 residues. Trimming shortened V by 4 bases and J by 3 bases, and 14 bases separated the two germline ends. The germline CDR1 and CDR2 sequences are SGHRS and YFSETQ. As DNA, the CDR3 is TGCGCCAGCAGCAGGGACGGCGACCTCTACAATGAGCAGTTCTTC. Its translation is CASSRDGDLYNEQFF.

This clonotype was seen at least ten times. The chain recombines TRBV7-3 with TRBJ2-5; D may be TRBD2 (6 bases). This CDR3 has 13 amino acids. Germline CDR1 and CDR2: SGHTA and FQGTGA. V gave up 3 bases and J gave up 5 bases, with 10 bases separating them. Written as DNA, the CDR3 is TGTGCCAGCAGCTTCGGGGGTGGGGAGACCCAGTACTTC. It codes for CASSFGGGETQYF. Variable domain in full (rest from reference TRBV7-3 and TRBJ2-5): GAGVSQTPSNKVTEKGKYVELRCDPISGHTALYWYRQSLGQGPEFLIYFQGTGAADDSGLPNDRFFAVRPEGSVSTLKIQRTERGDSAVYLCASSFGGGETQYFGPGTRLLVL.

This clonotype was seen a handful of times. DNA for the CDR3: TGTGCCAGCAGTAGATCTGGACTAGCGGGGGGGGTGCTATCCTACGAGCAGTACTTC. This encodes CASSRSGLAGGVLSYEQYF. The J gene is TRBJ2-7, the V gene TRBV6-6, with 15 positions matching TRBD2. Unmatched junction bases numbered 12, after V lost 5 bases and J lost 1 base. Germline assignment: CDR1 MNHNY and CDR2 SVGAGI (reference sequence). The CDR3 loop spans 19 amino acids.

The J gene is TRBJ2-7, the V gene TRBV5-1; possibly TRBD2 for D (6 bases). CDR3 length equals 16 residues. Looked up from germline, CDR1 is SGHRS and CDR2 is YFSETQ. Deletions cut 0 bases from V and 5 bases from J, with 18 bases between. The CDR3 bases are TGCGCCAGCAGCTTGGCTCGAGCTCCCCGCGGGGACGAGCAGTACTTC. It encodes CASSLARAPRGDEQYF.

The chain recombines TRBV5-1 with TRBJ2-7, with D perhaps matching TRBD1 (5 bases). Germline lookup yields CDR1 SGHRS and CDR2 YFSETQ. The ends were cut back, 0 bases at V and 3 bases at J, with 7 bases in the middle. The CDR3 has 13 amino acids. DNA for the CDR3: TGCGCCAGCAGCTTGGGACAGAACTACGAGCAGTACGTC. It translates to CASSLGQNYEQYV.

This clonotype was seen ten or more times. J is TRBJ2-5 and V is TRBV29-1, with a tentative D call TRBD1 (6 bases). Germline-derived CDR1 and CDR2 are SQVTM and ANQGSEA. Trimming removed 7 bases from V and 2 bases from J, with 17 bases in between. CDR3 size: 14 residues. CDR3 protein: CSASPTGIQETQYF. The CDR3, as DNA: TGCAGCGCCTCCCCGACAGGAATACAAGAGACCCAGTACTTC.

The chain combines TRBV10-1 with TRBJ2-5; possible D gene TRBD2, 6 bases. CDR1 and CDR2 from the germline V gene are WNHNN and SYGVQD (reference sequence). This CDR3 contains 16 residues. The V gene lost 0 bases and the J gene lost 4 bases, with 15 bases spanning the gap. CDR3 nucleotide sequence: TGCGCCAGCAGTGAGTCTCCAGGGAGGCGGATAGAGACCCAGTACTTC. Amino acids: CASSESPGRRIETQYF.

This clonotype was seen more than once but under ten times. The chain carries TRBV5-1 and TRBJ1-4; unclear D gene. Germline loops: CDR1 SGHRS, CDR2 YFSETQ. The CDR3 extends over 13 amino acids. V gave up 2 bases and J gave up 5 bases, with 7 bases separating them. CDR3 sequence: CASSFSQNEKLFF. The CDR3 DNA reads TGCGCCAGCAGCTTCTCGCAGAATGAAAAACTGTTTTTT. The complete variable domain, with remaining parts taken from reference TRBV5-1 and TRBJ1-4, reads KAGVTQTPRYLIKTRGQQVTLSCSPISGHRSVSWYQQTPGQGLQFLFEYFSETQRNKGNFPGRFSGRQFSNSRSEMNVSTLELGDSALYLCASSFSQNEKLFFGSGTQLSVL.

This clonotype was picked up one time. An end of the junction differs from the germline gene, which may be a read error. V is TRBV11-2 and J is TRBJ2-1, with 8 nucleotides matching TRBD2. The germline gives CDR1 SGHAT, CDR2 FQNNGV. The CDR3 consists of 17 residues. CDR3 in DNA: TGTGCCAGCAGACCCGGACGGGGGGGCCCTTCCTACAATGAGAAGTTCTTC. This gives the protein CASRPGRGGPSYNEKFF.

This clonotype showed up just a few times. The chain couples TRBV28 to TRBJ2-3; D remains ambiguous. The CDR3 length is 16 residues. Germline-derived CDR1 and CDR2 are MDHEN and SYDVKM. The V end was cut by 5 bases, the J end by 5 bases, with 20 bases between. CDR3 amino acids: CASSPRAGLARDTQYF. The CDR3 coding sequence is TGTGCCAGCAGTCCACGAGCCGGGCTTGCTCGAGATACGCAGTATTTT.

This clonotype was found a few times. The CDR3: CASSLEPGLAGASTDTQYF. The CDR3 DNA reads TGTGCCAGCAGCTTAGAACCGGGGCTAGCGGGGGCTAGCACAGATACGCAGTATTTT. The chain has TRBV7-2 and TRBJ2-3; 10 bases map to TRBD2. The length of the CDR3 is 19 residues. The germline gives CDR1 SGHTA, CDR2 FQGNSA. Trimming cost V 1 base and J 0 bases; bases outside gene matches: 10.

With regard to this clonotype: One end of the junction does not line up with germline, which may come from a read error. The chain joins TRBV19 to TRBJ2-1, with 7 bases lining up with TRBD2. CDR3 length: 12 residues. Germline V lookup: CDR1 LNHDA, CDR2 SQIVND (reference sequence). The CDR3 sequence is CASSRDYDEQFF. CDR3 in DNA: TGTGCCAGTAGTAGGGACTACGATGAGCAGTTCTTC.

This clonotype was observed a few times. The chain uses TRBV15 and TRBJ1-4; 7 nucleotides agree with TRBD1. The germline CDR1 and CDR2 sequences are LNHNV and YYDKDF (reference sequence). The CDR3 runs to 14 residues. The V and J ends lost 3 bases and 8 bases, in that order; junction bases with no gene match: 6. The CDR3 DNA is TGTGCCACCAGCAGCGGGACAGTTCGGGAAAAACTGTTTTTT. It codes for CATSSGTVREKLFF. Filled out from reference TRBV15 and TRBJ1-4, the complete variable domain reads DAMVIQNPRYQVTQFGKPVTLSCSQTLNHNVMYWYQQKSSQAPKLLFHYYDKDFNNEADTPDNFQSRRPNTSFCFLDIRSPGLGDTAMYLCATSSGTVREKLFFGSGTQLSVL.

This clonotype was detected ten times or more. The chain links TRBV5-1 to TRBJ2-3; D is possibly TRBD2 (5 bases). Trimming cost V 5 bases and J 1 base, with 11 bases left between them. The germline V gene encodes CDR1 SGHRS and CDR2 YFSETQ. The CDR3 loop spans 14 amino acids. In DNA, the CDR3 is TGCGCCAGCAGTGCGGGTGAACGCACAGATACGCAGTATTTT. This gives the protein CASSAGERTDTQYF.

This clonotype was counted ten times or more. The chain has TRBV5-6 and TRBJ2-2; 7 bases match TRBD1. The CDR3 extends over 15 amino acids. V dropped 0 bases and J dropped 4; count of bases not matched to a gene: 3. Germline values: CDR1 SGHDT, CDR2 YYEEEE. In DNA, the CDR3 is TGTGCCAGCAGCTTGGAGGGGGCAGTCACCGGGGAGCTGTTTTTT. Protein product: CASSLEGAVTGELFF.

The rearrangement joins TRBV2 to TRBJ2-1; D is possibly TRBD2 (7 bases). This CDR3 spans 15 amino acids. CDR1 is SNHLY and CDR2 is FYNNEI in the germline V gene. The V end lost 4 bases, the J end lost 5 bases, and 15 bases lay between the germline ends. Written as DNA, the CDR3 is TGTGCCAGCAGTGGGGGGGGCAGGGCGAACAATGAGCAGTTCTTC. Amino acids: CASSGGGRANNEQFF.

The V call is TRBV5-6, the J call TRBJ2-1; TRBD1 aligns across 7 bases. The length of the CDR3 is 14 residues. Germline V gives CDR1 SGHDT, CDR2 YYEEEE. With 5 bases clipped from V and 5 bases from J, the junction kept 7 bases outside the gene matches. CDR3 nucleotides: TGTGCCAGCAGACTGGGACAGCCAGACAATGAGCAGTTCTTC. It encodes CASRLGQPDNEQFF. Complete variable domain (other parts from reference TRBV5-6 and TRBJ2-1): DAGVTQSPTHLIKTRGQQVTLRCSPKSGHDTVSWYQQALGQGPQFIFQYYEEEERQRGNFPDRFSGHQFPNYSSELNVNALLLGDSALYLCASRLGQPDNEQFFGPGTRLTVL.

V is TRBV11-2 and J is TRBJ2-7; D is perhaps TRBD1 (5 bases). Trimming stripped 6 bases from V and 3 bases from J, with 9 bases between. Germline CDR1 and CDR2: SGHAT and FQNNGV. The length of the CDR3 is 12 residues. The CDR3 is CASSSTVYEQYF. CDR3 nucleotides: TGTGCCAGCAGTTCGACAGTCTACGAGCAGTACTTC.

The rearrangement uses TRBV7-9 and TRBJ1-2, with D hard to call. Germline CDR1 and CDR2: SEHNR and FQNEAQ (reference sequence). V dropped 3 bases and J dropped 10 bases, with 18 bases sitting between them. The CDR3 is made up of 14 amino acids. The CDR3 region is CASSLLVVTEDYTF. Written as DNA, the CDR3 is TGTGCCAGCAGCTTGTTAGTCGTCACTGAGGACTACACCTTC.